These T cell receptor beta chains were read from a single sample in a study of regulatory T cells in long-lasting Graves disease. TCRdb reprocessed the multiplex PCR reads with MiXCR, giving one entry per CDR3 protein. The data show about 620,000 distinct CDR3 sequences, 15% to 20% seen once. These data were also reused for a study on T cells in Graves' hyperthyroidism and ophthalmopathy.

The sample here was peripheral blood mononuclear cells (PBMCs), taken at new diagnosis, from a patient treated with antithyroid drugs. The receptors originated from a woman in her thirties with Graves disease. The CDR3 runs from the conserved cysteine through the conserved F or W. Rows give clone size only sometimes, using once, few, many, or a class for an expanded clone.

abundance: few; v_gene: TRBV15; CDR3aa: CATSRARSGQPQHF
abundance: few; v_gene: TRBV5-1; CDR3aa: CASSLGGQGLGNEQFF
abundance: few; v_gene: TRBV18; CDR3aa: CASSPGSAYEQYF
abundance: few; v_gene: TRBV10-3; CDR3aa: CAISGVSGKRGYTF
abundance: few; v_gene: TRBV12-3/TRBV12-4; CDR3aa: CASSLAISDEQFF
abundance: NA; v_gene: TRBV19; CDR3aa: CASSIVEWTLGYTF
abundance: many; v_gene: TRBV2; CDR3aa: CASSERWTGTIYF
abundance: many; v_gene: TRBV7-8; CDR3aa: CASSKLPQATNEKLFF
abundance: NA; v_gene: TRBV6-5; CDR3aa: CASSFTYQETQYF
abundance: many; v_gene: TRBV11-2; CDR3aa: CASSRFRQVSGELFF
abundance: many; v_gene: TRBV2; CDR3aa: CASSQGVSPLHF
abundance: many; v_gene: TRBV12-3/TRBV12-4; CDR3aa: CAVLADYGYTF
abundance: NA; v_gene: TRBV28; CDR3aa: CASIGPIAGRYNEQFF
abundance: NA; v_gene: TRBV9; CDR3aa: CASSDSGISTDTQYF
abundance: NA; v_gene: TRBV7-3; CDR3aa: CASSLSGGWGLAGGEQYF
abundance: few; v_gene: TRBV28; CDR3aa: CASSLYAGGYEKLFF
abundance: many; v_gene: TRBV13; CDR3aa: CASSLRGEWQYF
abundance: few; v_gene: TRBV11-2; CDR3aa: CASSSRTGRGTDTQYF
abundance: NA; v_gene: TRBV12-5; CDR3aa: CASGLTSGRTDTQYF
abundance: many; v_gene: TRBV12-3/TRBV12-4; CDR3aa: CASSRSRKREGRTGELFF
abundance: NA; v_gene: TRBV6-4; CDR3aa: CASSPTMGREQFF
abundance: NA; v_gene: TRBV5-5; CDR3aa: CASSLGGAYNQPQHF
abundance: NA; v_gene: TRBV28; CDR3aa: CASSRQGTKNIQYF
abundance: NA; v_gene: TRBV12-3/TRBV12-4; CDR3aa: CASIEKGSVVSGANVLTF
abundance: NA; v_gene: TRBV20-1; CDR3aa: CSAEQAANTEAFF
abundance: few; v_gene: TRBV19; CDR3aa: CASRSPGRSGNTIYF
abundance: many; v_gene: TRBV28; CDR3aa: CASSPGTGIRDEQFF
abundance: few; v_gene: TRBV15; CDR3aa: CATSRDLNSGANVLTF
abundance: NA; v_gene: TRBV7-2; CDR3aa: CASSRGLEYEQYF
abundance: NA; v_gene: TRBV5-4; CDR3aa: CASSLIGARQETQYF
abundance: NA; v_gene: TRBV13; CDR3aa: CASSNSRTRRGSYEPQYF
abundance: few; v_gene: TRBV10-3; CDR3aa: CAISGRFWTGELFF
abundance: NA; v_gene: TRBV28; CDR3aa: CASIDRGLGSYF
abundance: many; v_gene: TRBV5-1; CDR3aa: CASSWDRVTNEQYF
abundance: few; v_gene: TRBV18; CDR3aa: CASSPLERNGYTF
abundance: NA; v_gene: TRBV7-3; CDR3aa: CASSLGRVNSPLHF
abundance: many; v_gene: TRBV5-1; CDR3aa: CASSLLGTKTDTQYF
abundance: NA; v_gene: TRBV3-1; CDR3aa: CASSQGIAGGGEQFF
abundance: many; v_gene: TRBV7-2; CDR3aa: CASSLAVETEAFF
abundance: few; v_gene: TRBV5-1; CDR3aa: CASSLVGGSRNEQFF
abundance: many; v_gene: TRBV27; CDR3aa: CATRVGQGNQPQHF
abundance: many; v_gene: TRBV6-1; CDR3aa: CASSEKPQGASPLHF
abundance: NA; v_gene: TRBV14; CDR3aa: CASSQGGGASNQPQHF
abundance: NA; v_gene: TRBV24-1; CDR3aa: CATSDSASPGPQHF
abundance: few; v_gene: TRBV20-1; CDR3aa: CSASGGRDRELFF
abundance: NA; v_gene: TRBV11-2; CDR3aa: CASSIRTAGIGTEAFF
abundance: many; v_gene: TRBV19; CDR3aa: CASHFRDGARRGTEAFF
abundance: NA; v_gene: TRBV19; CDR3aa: CASSIGAGPSPAYEQYF
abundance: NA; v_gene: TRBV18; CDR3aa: CASSQSGLAGVNEQFF
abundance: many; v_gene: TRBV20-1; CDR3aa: CSARKTGNSYEQYF
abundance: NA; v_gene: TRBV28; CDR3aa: CASSHLDRGITEAFF
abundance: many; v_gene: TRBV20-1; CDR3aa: CSASVYSNQPQHF
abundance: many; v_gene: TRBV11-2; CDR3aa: CASSFGRESYEQYF
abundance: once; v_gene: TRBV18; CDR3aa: CASSQLPRAASSSYEQYF